The 25 T cell receptor beta chains reported below all come from one sample, sequenced in a study of beta chain features in type 1 diabetes. cDNA synthesis used the whole RNA isolate, giving expressed TCRB sequences. Some clones are missing from TCRdb's copy, which holds only in-frame ones; the method was immunoSEQ multiplex PCR. The data contain 400,000 to 500,000 clones, approximately 15% of them singletons. The sequenced sample consisted of naive CD4+ T cells from blood. The receptors derive from a man in his thirties or forties in good health.

This sequence joins TRBV7-9 and TRBJ2-2; no firm D call. Trimming pared 8 bases from V and 4 bases from J, leaving 2 bases between. Looked up from germline, CDR1 is SEHNR and CDR2 is FQNEAQ (reference sequence). The CDR3 contains 10 residues. The CDR3 DNA reads as TGTGCCAGCGCCACCGGGGAGCTGTTTTTT. Residues: CASATGELFF. Together with reference TRBV7-9 and TRBJ2-2, the CDR3 gives the full variable domain: DTGVSQNPRHKITKRGQNVTFRCDPISEHNRLYWYRQTLGQGPEFLTYFQNEAQLEKSRLLSDRFSAERPKGSFSTLEIQRTEQGDSAMYLCASATGELFFGEGSRLTVL.

In its sample, this clone was seen a few times. The chain joins TRBV7-2 to TRBJ1-5; 8 bases map to TRBD1. V trimming: 4 bases; J trimming: 5 bases; junction bases outside the gene matches: 7. Germline CDR1 SGHTA, CDR2 FQGNSA. The length of the CDR3 is 15 residues. The CDR3 coding sequence is TGTGCCAGCAGCTCGGGGACAGGTTGGGATCAGCCCCAGCATTTT. Protein product: CASSSGTGWDQPQHF.

This chain connects TRBV9 to TRBJ2-1; TRBD2 matches at 8 bases. V gave up 4 bases and J gave up 2 bases; unmatched junction bases: 8. Germline CDR1 SGDLS, CDR2 YYNGEE. The CDR3 spans 16 residues. The CDR3, as DNA: TGTGCCAGCAGCCCTTCTGCGGGAGGACCCTACAATGAGCAGTTCTTC. This gives the protein CASSPSAGGPYNEQFF.

The DNA for the CDR3 is TGTGCCTGGGGCGGCGGGTTCACCGGGGAGCTGTTTTTT. As protein: CAWGGGFTGELFF. The genes are TRBV30 and TRBJ2-2; possible D gene TRBD2, 5 bases. This CDR3 is 13 amino acids long. The V end was cut by 5 bases, the J end by 4 bases, with 11 bases between. In germline, CDR1 is GTSNPN, CDR2 SVGIG (reference sequence).

The V and J genes are TRBV2 and TRBJ2-7; 8 nucleotides agree with TRBD1. The CDR3 is made up of 14 amino acids. Unmatched junction bases numbered 4, after V lost 1 base and J lost 5 bases. Germline V gene data show CDR1 as SNHLY and CDR2 as FYNNEI. This chain's CDR3 is CASSEGRTGNEQYF. The CDR3 nucleotides are TGTGCCAGCAGTGAAGGACGGACAGGGAACGAGCAGTACTTC.

CDR3 in amino acids: CASSKPTVDTDTQYF. CDR3 nucleotide sequence: TGTGCCAGCAGTAAACCGACAGTAGACACAGATACGCAGTATTTT. The chain employs TRBV7-9 and TRBJ2-3, with D perhaps TRBD1 (5 bases). The V gene lost 6 bases and the J gene lost 2 bases, with 15 bases spanning the gap. This CDR3 contains 15 residues. Per the germline V gene, CDR1 is SEHNR and CDR2 is FQNEAQ (reference sequence).

This clone showed up many times. This chain joins TRBV23-1 and TRBJ2-1; D is perhaps TRBD2 (6 bases). TRBV23-1 is classed as an ORF, of uncertain function. CDR3 length: 13 residues. The V end lost 4 bases, the J end lost 8 bases, and 12 bases lay between the germline ends. The CDR3 bases are TGCGCCAGCAGTCCGGGTAGCGGTGATGAGCAGTTCTTC. This translates into CASSPGSGDEQFF.

CDR3 in amino acids: CAWSVGGPVKPQHF. The CDR3 region has the DNA TGTGCCTGGAGTGTGGGGGGTCCCGTTAAGCCCCAGCATTTT. The rearrangement uses TRBV30 and TRBJ1-5, with a tentative D call TRBD1 (5 bases). With 0 bases removed from V and 8 bases from J, the gap between germline ends came to 14 bases. Germline V CDR1 and CDR2: GTSNPN, SVGIG (reference sequence). This CDR3 region has 14 residues.

There are many counts of this clone. The chain recombines TRBV10-3 with TRBJ2-5; TRBD1 aligns across 7 bases. This CDR3 is 14 amino acids long. Germline CDR1 ENHRY, CDR2 SYGVKD. Trimming took 3 bases from V and 3 from J; bases not matched to a gene: 4. The CDR3 sequence: CAISDRDREETQYF. DNA of the CDR3: TGTGCCATCAGTGACCGGGACAGAGAAGAGACCCAGTACTTC.

This clone was seen a handful of times. In DNA form, the CDR3 reads TGTGCCAGCAGCTTAGTTCGGGGGCGCGTCAACGAGCAGTACTTC. As protein: CASSLVRGRVNEQYF. This chain joins TRBV11-2 and TRBJ2-7, with D possibly called TRBD1 or TRBD2 (6 bases each). The CDR3 is 15 amino acids. CDR1 SGHAT and CDR2 FQNNGV come from the germline V gene. Trimming removed 1 base at V and 5 bases at J, with 15 bases between.

The chain couples TRBV4-1 to TRBJ2-1, with D maybe TRBD1 (5 bases). V was trimmed by 0 bases and J by 9 bases, leaving 12 bases between them. Germline assignment: CDR1 MGHRA and CDR2 YSYEKL. The CDR3 loop spans 14 amino acids. CDR3 amino acids: CASSQEQDQAEQFF. As DNA, the CDR3 is TGCGCCAGCAGCCAAGAACAGGACCAGGCTGAGCAGTTCTTC.

The chain joins TRBV4-3 to TRBJ1-2; D unclear. Trimming stripped 0 bases from V and 4 bases from J, with 15 bases between. CDR3 size: 16 residues. Germline V lookup: CDR1 LGHNA, CDR2 YSLEER. The CDR3 nucleotides read TGCGCCAGCAGCCAAGATCGGAGAGGCGGACCCTATGGCTACACCTTC. It translates to CASSQDRRGGPYGYTF.

This clone showed up just a few times. This sequence joins TRBV6-5 and TRBJ2-4; tentatively, D is TRBD1 (5 bases). Germline CDR1 and CDR2: MNHEY and SVGAGI. Trimming removed 5 bases from V and 8 bases from J, with 13 bases in between. This CDR3 contains 13 residues. DNA of the CDR3: TGTGCCAGCAGTCAGCAGGGTGTGGACATTCAGTACTTC. Translated, it gives CASSQQGVDIQYF.

This clone showed up just a few times. J is TRBJ2-3 and V is TRBV9; D is ambiguous. The V end lost 0 bases, the J end lost 3 bases, and 17 bases lay between the germline ends. Germline CDR1 and CDR2: SGDLS and YYNGEE. The CDR3 totals 17 residues. CDR3 coding DNA: TGTGCCAGCAGCGTAGACCCTACCGGAAGGGTGACAGATACGCAGTATTTT. Its protein is CASSVDPTGRVTDTQYF.

The sample holds a few counts of this clone. The V call is TRBV7-9, the J call TRBJ1-6; a weak D match, TRBD1 (6 bases). CDR1 and CDR2 from the germline V gene are SEHNR and FQNEAQ (reference sequence). The V end was cut by 5 bases, the J end by 7 bases, with 12 bases between. The CDR3 spans 14 residues. CDR3 loop: CASSGTGPNSPLHF. In DNA form, the CDR3 reads TGTGCCAGCAGCGGCACAGGGCCGAATTCACCCCTCCACTTT.

The chain employs TRBV10-3 and TRBJ1-1; D is perhaps TRBD1 (5 bases). This CDR3 comprises 15 residues. Trimming took off 2 bases at V and 0 bases at J, with 10 bases between the two ends. The germline V gene has CDR1 ENHRY and CDR2 SYGVKD. The CDR3 nucleotides are TGTGCCATCAGTGAGGCCGGACAAATGAACACTGAAGCTTTCTTT. Protein sequence: CAISEAGQMNTEAFF.

This clone was found a few times. The rearrangement links TRBV7-8 to TRBJ2-1; no definite D call. V was pared by 5 bases and J by 8 bases, with 19 bases between. Per germline, CDR1 SGHVS and CDR2 FQNEAQ. CDR3 size: 15 residues. The CDR3 DNA reads TGTGCCAGCAGCAGAGAGCCTGGTGGTAGGGATGAGCAGTTCTTC. Protein product: CASSREPGGRDEQFF.

This rearrangement joins TRBV10-3 to TRBJ2-7; maybe TRBD1 (6 bases). CDR1 is ENHRY, CDR2 SYGVKD, per germline. Trimming pared 11 bases from V and 2 bases from J, leaving 10 bases between. The CDR3 runs 11 residues. CDR3 in amino acids: CAVGQTYEQYV. The CDR3 coding sequence is TGTGCCGTCGGACAGACCTACGAGCAGTACGTC.

This clone was seen a few times. Other DNA sequences in the same sample also yield this CDR3. The V call is TRBV25-1, the J call TRBJ2-2; 10 bases are a match to TRBD1. This CDR3 contains 14 residues. The trim removed 6 bases at V and 4 bases at J, leaving 2 bases unmatched. From germline, CDR1 is MGHDK and CDR2 SYGVNS. CDR3 coding DNA: TGTGCCAGCAGCGGACAGGGGGTCACCGGGGAGCTGTTTTTT. Translating it yields CASSGQGVTGELFF.

V is TRBV6-5 and J is TRBJ2-5; 10 nucleotides align to TRBD1. V dropped 5 bases and J dropped 5; count of bases not matched to a gene: 8. CDR3 length: 15 residues. CDR1 and CDR2 from the germline V gene are MNHEY and SVGAGI. This CDR3 reads CASSQDRGSPETQYF. CDR3 sequence (DNA): TGTGCCAGCAGTCAGGACAGGGGGTCCCCCGAGACCCAGTACTTC.

Ten or more counts support this clone. V and J are TRBV21-1 and TRBJ2-1; no check of the table's D call, TRBD2, against the DNA was made. TRBV21-1 is assigned pseudogene status. The length of the CDR3 is 15 residues. CDR3 amino acids: CASSNTSGDNNEQFF. CDR3 DNA sequence: TGTGCCAGCAGCAATACTAGCGGCGACAACAATGAGCAGTTCTTC.

This clone was observed a handful of times. This sequence joins TRBV18 and TRBJ1-1, with no clear D. There are 13 residues in the CDR3. Between the trimmed V and J ends, which lost 4 bases and 4 bases, there was a span of 10 bases. Germline loops: CDR1 KGHSH, CDR2 LQKENI. The CDR3 here is CASSHGRFTEAFF. The CDR3 coding sequence is TGTGCCAGCTCACATGGACGGTTCACTGAAGCTTTCTTT.

About this clone itself: The sample carries other DNA sequences with the same CDR3. This sequence joins TRBV18 and TRBJ2-5; unclear D gene. The germline V gene encodes CDR1 KGHSH and CDR2 LQKENI. The CDR3 has 13 residues. Deletions cut 2 bases from V and 2 bases from J, with 6 bases between. Written as DNA, the CDR3 is TGTGCCAGCTCACCAGGCAGACAAGAGACCCAGTACTTC. Amino acids: CASSPGRQETQYF.

This clone was detected only a few times. CDR3 sequence reads: CASSYLGGVKNIQYF. CDR3 coding DNA: TGTGCCAGCAGTTACTTAGGGGGCGTCAAAAACATTCAGTACTTC. The chain links TRBV6-6 to TRBJ2-4; 7 nucleotides match TRBD1. Germline CDR1 MNHNY, CDR2 SVGAGI (reference sequence). This CDR3 is 15 amino acids long. With V trimmed by 1 base and J by 3 bases, 3 bases remained unmatched.

The gene calls are TRBV5-4 and TRBJ1-2; tentatively, D is TRBD1 (5 bases). The CDR3 extends over 14 amino acids. The V gene's germline CDR1 is SGHNT and CDR2 YYREEE (reference sequence). The germline V and J ends were trimmed by 4 bases and 3 bases, with 13 bases remaining between them. CDR3 coding DNA: TGTGCCAGCAGCCCCGCGGGACGGCACTATGGCTACACCTTC. The encoded protein is CASSPAGRHYGYTF.